The clone carrying this T cell receptor (beta chain) appeared a few times. The antigen is undetermined. Each CDR3 protein is one row after TCRdb ran MiXCR on the 5' RACE reads. This table has some 86,000 distinct CDR3 sequences, roughly 25% appearing once. These data are taken from a study of T-cell memory formation after mild COVID-19. Study outcomes and limitations: The SARS-CoV-2 specificity of second-wave clones reaching peak at day 37 remained unverified.

CDR1 and CDR2 (germline): MNHEY, SMNVEV (reference sequence). The CDR3 totals 13 residues. Trimming cost V 3 bases and J 9 bases; bases outside gene matches: 1. The source is a man in his late teens or twenties who had mild COVID-19 (a few samples of this study predate the infection). Cell type and time point are not known. The J gene is TRBJ1-6, the V gene TRBV27; TRBD1 agrees at 8 bases. Specimen: PBMCs or a T cell subset sorted from them (not recorded which). CDR3 coding DNA: TGTGCCAGCAGTTTGCAGGGGGCTTCACCCCTCCACTTT. Translation: CASSLQGASPLHF.